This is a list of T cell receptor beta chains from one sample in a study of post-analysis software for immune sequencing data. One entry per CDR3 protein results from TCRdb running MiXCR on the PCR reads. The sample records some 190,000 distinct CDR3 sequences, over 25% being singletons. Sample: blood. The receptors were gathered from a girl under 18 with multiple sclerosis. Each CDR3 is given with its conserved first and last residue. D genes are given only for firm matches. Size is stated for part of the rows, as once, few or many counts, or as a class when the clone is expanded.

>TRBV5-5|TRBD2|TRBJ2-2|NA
TGTGCCAGCAGCTTCTTAGCGGGAGAGATCACCGGGGAGCTGTTTTTT
CASSFLAGEITGELFF
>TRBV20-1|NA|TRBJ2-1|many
TGCAGTGCTAGAGATAGTTGGGGACTGAGAGAAGGGCATGAGCAGTTCTTC
CSARDSWGLREGHEQFF
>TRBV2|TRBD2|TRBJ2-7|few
TGTGCCAGCAGAACCGGGACTAGCGGGTTCTACGAGCAGTACTTC
CASRTGTSGFYEQYF
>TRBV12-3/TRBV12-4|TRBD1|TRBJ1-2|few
TGTGCCAGCACCTCGGGGACAGACTACACCTTC
CASTSGTDYTF
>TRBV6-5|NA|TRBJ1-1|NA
TGTGCCAGCAGTTACTCTCGTCGTAGGAAGACTGAAGCTTTCTTT
CASSYSRRRKTEAFF
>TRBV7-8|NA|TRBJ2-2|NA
TGTGCCAGCAGCCCAGGGGTCGGGGAGCTGTTTTTT
CASSPGVGELFF
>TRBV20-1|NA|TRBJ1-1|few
TGCAGTGCTTCCCGGGACACGAACACTGAAGCTTTCTTT
CSASRDTNTEAFF
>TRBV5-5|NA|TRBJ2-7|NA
TGTGCCAGCAGCTGGTCCTGGCAGCTGACCTACGAGCAGTACTTC
CASSWSWQLTYEQYF
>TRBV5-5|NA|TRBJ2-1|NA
TGTGCCAGCAGCTTGGGCCTAGCGCACAATGAGCAGTTCTTC
CASSLGLAHNEQFF
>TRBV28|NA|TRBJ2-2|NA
TGTGCCAGCAGCCCCCCTGGAAGAGACACCGGGGAGCTGTTTTTT
CASSPPGRDTGELFF
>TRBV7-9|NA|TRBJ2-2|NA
TGTGCCAGCATGTTGCTAGCGAACACCGGGGAGCTGTTTTTT
CASMLLANTGELFF
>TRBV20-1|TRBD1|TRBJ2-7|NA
TGCAGTGCTACGGGACAGGGGTACGAGCAGTACTTC
CSATGQGYEQYF
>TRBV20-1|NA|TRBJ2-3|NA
TGCAGTGCTAGAGATTCCGAGGCCCCCACAGATACGCAGTATTTT
CSARDSEAPTDTQYF
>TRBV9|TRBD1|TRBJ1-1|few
TGTGCCAGCAGCGCCGACAGGGAACAGGTACCCACTGAAGCTTTCTTT
CASSADREQVPTEAFF
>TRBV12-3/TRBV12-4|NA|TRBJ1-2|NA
TGTGCCAGCAGTCAACACGGAAGTTATGGCTACACCTTC
CASSQHGSYGYTF
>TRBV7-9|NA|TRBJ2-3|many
TGTGCCAGCAGCTTAGGGAGAGACTCCACAGATACGCAGTATTTT
CASSLGRDSTDTQYF
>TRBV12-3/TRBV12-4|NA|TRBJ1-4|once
TGTGCCAGCAGTCCGGAGGCACTGCCTAATGAAAAACTGTTTTTT
CASSPEALPNEKLFF
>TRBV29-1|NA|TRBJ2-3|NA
TGCAGCGTTGAGGCCAGCACAGATACGCAGTATTTT
CSVEASTDTQYF
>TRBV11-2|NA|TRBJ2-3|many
TGTGCCAGCAGCTTCCACTGGACCAGCACAGATACGCAGTATTTT
CASSFHWTSTDTQYF
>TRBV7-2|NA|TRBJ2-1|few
TGTGCCAGCAGCTTGACAGGGAGGGGTTACAATGAGCAGTTCTTC
CASSLTGRGYNEQFF
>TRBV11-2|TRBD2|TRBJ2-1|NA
TGTGCCAGCAGCCCGCTAGCGGGAGTCCCCTACAATGAGCAGTTCTTC
CASSPLAGVPYNEQFF
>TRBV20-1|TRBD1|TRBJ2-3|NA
TGCAGTGCTAGGATCAGGGACAGGGCCACAGATACGCAGTATTTT
CSARIRDRATDTQYF
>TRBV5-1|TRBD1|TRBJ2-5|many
TGCGCCAGCAGCCTCCCCCAGGGGACAGAACAAGAGACCCAGTACTTC
CASSLPQGTEQETQYF
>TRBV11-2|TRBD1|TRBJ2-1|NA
TGTGCCAGCAGCGCCCCGGACAGGGGGTCCAATGAGCAGTTCTTC
CASSAPDRGSNEQFF
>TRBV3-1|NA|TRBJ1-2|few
TGTGCCAGCAGCCAAGATTTGGGACAAGGACACATCTATGGCTACACCTTC
CASSQDLGQGHIYGYTF
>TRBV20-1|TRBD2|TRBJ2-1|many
TGCAGTGCTAGTAGCGGGGGGGCCTATGAGCAGTTCTTC
CSASSGGAYEQFF
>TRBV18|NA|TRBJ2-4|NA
TGTGCCAGCTCACTCCACGTAGCCGAAAACATTCAGTACTTC
CASSLHVAENIQYF
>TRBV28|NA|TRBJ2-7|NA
TGTGCCAGCAGTACGCTACTCAGGCCCTACGAGCAGTACTTC
CASSTLLRPYEQYF
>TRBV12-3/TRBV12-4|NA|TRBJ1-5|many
TGTGCCAGCAGTTTTCAGCCCCAGCATTTT
CASSFQPQHF
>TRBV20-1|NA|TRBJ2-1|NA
TGCAGTGCTAAAGGGACTCGGAATGAGCAGTTCTTC
CSAKGTRNEQFF
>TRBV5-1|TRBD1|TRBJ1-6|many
TGCGCCAGCAGCCGGCAACCGGGACAGAGCTATAATTCACCCCTCCACTTT
CASSRQPGQSYNSPLHF
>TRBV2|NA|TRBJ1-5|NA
TGTGCCAGCAGTGACGAGGGTCATCAGCCCCAGCATTTT
CASSDEGHQPQHF
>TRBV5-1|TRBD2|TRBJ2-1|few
TGCGCCAGCAGCCCGACGCCCGGTGCGGGAGGGCCCAATGAGCAGTTCTTC
CASSPTPGAGGPNEQFF
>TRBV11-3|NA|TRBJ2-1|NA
TGTGCCAGCAGCTCGGAAGTGGGGGGCTACAATGAGCAGTTCTTC
CASSSEVGGYNEQFF
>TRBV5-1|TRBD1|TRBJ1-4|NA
TGCGCCAGCAGCTCCCTCCAGGGGGGGGATGAAAAACTGTTTTTT
CASSSLQGGDEKLFF
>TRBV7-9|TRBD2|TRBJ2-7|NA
TGTGCCAGCAGGCAAGGGACTAGTCCCTACAATGAGCAGTACTTC
CASRQGTSPYNEQYF
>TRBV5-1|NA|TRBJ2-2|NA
TGCGCCAGCAGCCCCCGAGGAGCCGGGGAGCTGTTTTTT
CASSPRGAGELFF
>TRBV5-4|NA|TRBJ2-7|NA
TGTGCCAGCAGCGGGCCTAGCCCCGAGCAGTACTTC
CASSGPSPEQYF
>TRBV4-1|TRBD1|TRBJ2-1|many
TGCGCCAGCAGCACCGCCGGGACAGGGCTTGAGCAGTTCTTC
CASSTAGTGLEQFF
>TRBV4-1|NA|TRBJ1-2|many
TGCGCCAGCAGCCAAGTATTGGAGGATATAAATGGCTACACCTTC
CASSQVLEDINGYTF
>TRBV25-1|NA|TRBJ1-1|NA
TGTGCCAGCAGTGAATATGAACCAAACACTGAAGCTTTCTTT
CASSEYEPNTEAFF
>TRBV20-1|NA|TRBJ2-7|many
TGCAGTGCTAGTGTGGGTGACTACGAGCAGTACTTC
CSASVGDYEQYF
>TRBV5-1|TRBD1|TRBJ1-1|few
TGCGCCAGCAGCTTGGCCCCCCAGGGGGTGACTGAAGCTTTCTTT
CASSLAPQGVTEAFF
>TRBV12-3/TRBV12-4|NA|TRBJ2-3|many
TGTGCCAGCAGTTTAGCGCAATTAGCGCCAGATACGCAGTATTTT
CASSLAQLAPDTQYF
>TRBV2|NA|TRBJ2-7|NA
TGTGCCAGCACCGGGGTCCGGCAGACCTACGAGCAGTACTTC
CASTGVRQTYEQYF